The entry below gives a single T cell receptor (beta chain) sequence along with its context. Cohort 3 donors were reported recovered after two negative PCRs, clearance, or symptom resolution. Sequenced by immunoSEQ multiplex PCR; TCRdb stores in-frame clones only, minus some. The sample yields some 330,000 clones, roughly four fifths seen once. This sample was taken from a study of blood T cell repertoires in COVID-19. Germline values: CDR1 LNHDA, CDR2 SQIVND (reference sequence). Losses at the gene ends were 2 bases for V and 6 bases for J; bases not matched to a gene: 15. CDR3 size: 18 residues. The V gene is TRBV19, the J gene TRBJ2-5, with 10 bases that match TRBD2. The sample taken for sequencing was PBMCs or T cells enriched from blood (not recorded which). The sequence was collected from a woman between 45 and 65 years old who had recovered from COVID-19. The CDR3 here is CASSIFGGLAGDPQTQYF. CDR3 in DNA: TGTGCCAGTAGTATATTCGGGGGGCTAGCGGGGGACCCCCAGACCCAGTACTTC.